This T cell receptor (beta chain) was captured by sequencing in a study of radiation and T cells in renal cell carcinoma. J gave up 5 bases and V 0 bases, and 9 bases lay outside the gene matches. CDR1 and CDR2 from the germline V gene are SNHLY and FYNNEI. The CDR3 is 16 residues long. Produced via immunoSEQ multiplex PCR; TCRdb's table is partial and in-frame only. This sample yields 130,000 to 150,000 clones, of which about 86% are seen a single time; 15% to 20% belongs to the top ten. Regarding this clone: The antigen remains unidentified.

Time point defined: blood 4 weeks post-SBRT, at nephrectomy. Treatment given: 15 Gy SBRT to primary tumor, nephrectomy 4 weeks later. Nephrectomy followed 15 Gy stereotactic body radiation by 4 weeks. Blood was sampled at baseline, 2 weeks and 4 weeks after SBRT. Study-level findings and limits: No pretreatment tumor biopsies were available for baseline clonotypes.

Material: blood, obtained from a patient whose treatment included radiotherapy and nephrectomy. This rearrangement joins TRBV2 to TRBJ2-5, with 7 bases identical to TRBD2. The TCR sequence derives from a woman in her fifties or sixties with renal cell carcinoma. The CDR3 loop is CASSEAPSAGGETQYF. The CDR3 DNA reads TGTGCCAGCAGTGAAGCGCCCTCGGCCGGGGGGGAGACCCAGTACTTC.